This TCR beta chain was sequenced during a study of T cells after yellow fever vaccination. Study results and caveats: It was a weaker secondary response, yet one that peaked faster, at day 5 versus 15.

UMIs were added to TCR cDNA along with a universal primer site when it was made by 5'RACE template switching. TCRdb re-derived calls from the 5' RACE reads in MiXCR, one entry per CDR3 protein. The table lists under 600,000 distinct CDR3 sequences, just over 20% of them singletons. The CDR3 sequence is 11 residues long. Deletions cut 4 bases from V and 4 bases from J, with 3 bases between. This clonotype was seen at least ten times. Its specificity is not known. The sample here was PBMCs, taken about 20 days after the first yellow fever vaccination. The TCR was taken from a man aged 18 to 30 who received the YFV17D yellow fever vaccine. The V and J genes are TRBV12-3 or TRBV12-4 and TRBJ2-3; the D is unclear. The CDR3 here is CASSSPDTQYF. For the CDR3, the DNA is TGTGCCAGCAGTTCCCCAGATACGCAGTATTTT.